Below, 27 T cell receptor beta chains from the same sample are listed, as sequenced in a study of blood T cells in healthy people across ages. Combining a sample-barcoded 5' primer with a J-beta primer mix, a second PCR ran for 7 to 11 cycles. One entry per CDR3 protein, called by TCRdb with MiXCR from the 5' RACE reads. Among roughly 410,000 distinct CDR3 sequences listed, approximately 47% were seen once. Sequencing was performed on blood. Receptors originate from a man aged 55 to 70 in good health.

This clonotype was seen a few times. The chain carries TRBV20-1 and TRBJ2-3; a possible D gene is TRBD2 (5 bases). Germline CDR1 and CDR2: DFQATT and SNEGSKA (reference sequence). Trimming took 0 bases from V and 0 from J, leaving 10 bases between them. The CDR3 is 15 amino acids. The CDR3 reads CSARDPRTSTDTQYF. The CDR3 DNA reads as TGCAGTGCTAGAGATCCGAGGACTAGCACAGATACGCAGTATTTT.

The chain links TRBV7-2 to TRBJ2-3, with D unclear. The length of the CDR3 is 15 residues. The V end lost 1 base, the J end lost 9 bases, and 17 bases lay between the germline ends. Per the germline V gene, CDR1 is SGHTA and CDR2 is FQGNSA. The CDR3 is CASSLEGILGSTQYF. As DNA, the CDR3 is TGTGCCAGCAGCTTAGAAGGGATTCTAGGGTCGACGCAGTATTTT.

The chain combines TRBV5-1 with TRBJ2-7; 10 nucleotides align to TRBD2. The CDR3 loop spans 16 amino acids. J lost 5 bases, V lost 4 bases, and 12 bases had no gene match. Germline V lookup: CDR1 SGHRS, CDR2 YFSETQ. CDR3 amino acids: CASSPGLAGAIDEQYF. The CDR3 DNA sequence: TGCGCCAGCAGCCCGGGCCTAGCGGGAGCGATCGACGAGCAGTACTTC. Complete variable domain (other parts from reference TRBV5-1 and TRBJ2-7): KAGVTQTPRYLIKTRGQQVTLSCSPISGHRSVSWYQQTPGQGLQFLFEYFSETQRNKGNFPGRFSGRQFSNSRSEMNVSTLELGDSALYLCASSPGLAGAIDEQYFGPGTRLTVT.

CDR3 region: CASEGTSLGTQYF. The CDR3 DNA reads TGTGCCAGCGAGGGTACGTCCCTGGGGACCCAGTACTTC. This chain joins TRBV25-1 and TRBJ2-5, with D possibly TRBD2 on 5 matching bases. The CDR3 length is 13 residues. Germline CDR1 reads MGHDK; CDR2 reads SYGVNS. V lost 8 bases and J 7 bases, leaving 17 bases between the germline ends. The full variable domain, in which reference TRBV25-1 and TRBJ2-5 provide the parts outside the CDR3, is EADIYQTPRYLVIGTGKKITLECSQTMGHDKMYWYQQDPGMELHLIHYSYGVNSTEKGDLSSESTVSRIRTEHFPLTLESARPSHTSQYLCASEGTSLGTQYFGPGTRLLVL.

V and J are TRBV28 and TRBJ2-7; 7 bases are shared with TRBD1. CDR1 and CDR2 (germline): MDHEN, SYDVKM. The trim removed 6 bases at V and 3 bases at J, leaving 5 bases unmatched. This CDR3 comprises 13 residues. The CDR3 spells CASSRDSLYEQYF. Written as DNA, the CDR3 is TGTGCCAGCAGCAGGGACAGCCTCTACGAGCAGTACTTC.

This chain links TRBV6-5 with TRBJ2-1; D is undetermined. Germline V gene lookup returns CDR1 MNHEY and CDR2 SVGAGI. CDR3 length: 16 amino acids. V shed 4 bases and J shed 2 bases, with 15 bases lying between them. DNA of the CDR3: TGTGCCAGCAGTTCCCCGACTCGCGAGACCTACAATGAGCAGTTCTTC. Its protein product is CASSSPTRETYNEQFF.

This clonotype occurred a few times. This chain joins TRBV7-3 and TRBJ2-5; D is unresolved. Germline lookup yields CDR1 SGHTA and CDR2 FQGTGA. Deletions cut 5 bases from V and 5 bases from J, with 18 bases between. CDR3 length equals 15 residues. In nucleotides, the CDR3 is TGTGCCAGCAGCCTCCGTCAGGCCGCGTTGGAGACCCAGTACTTC. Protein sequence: CASSLRQAALETQYF.

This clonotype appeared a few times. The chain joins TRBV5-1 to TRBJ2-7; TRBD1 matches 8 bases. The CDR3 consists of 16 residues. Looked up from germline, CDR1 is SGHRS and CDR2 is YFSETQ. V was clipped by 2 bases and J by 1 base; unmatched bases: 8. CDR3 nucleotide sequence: TGCGCCAGCAGCTTCTGGACAGGGCGCTCGTCCTACGAGCAGTACTTC. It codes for CASSFWTGRSSYEQYF.

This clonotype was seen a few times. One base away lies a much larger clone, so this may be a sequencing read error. In nucleotides, the CDR3 is TGCAGCGCCGAAAGGGACTGGCAGCAGTACTTC. It translates to CSAERDWQQYF. The chain uses TRBV29-1 and TRBJ2-7; D may be TRBD2 (6 bases). There are 11 residues in the CDR3. Trimming removed 7 bases at V and 8 bases at J, with 15 bases between. Germline V gene data show CDR1 as SQVTM and CDR2 as ANQGSEA.

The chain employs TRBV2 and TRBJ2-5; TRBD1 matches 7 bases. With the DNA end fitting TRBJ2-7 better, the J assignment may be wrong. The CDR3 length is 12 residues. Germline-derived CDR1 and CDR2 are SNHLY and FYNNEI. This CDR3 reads CANRDRLYEQYF. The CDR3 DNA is TGTGCCAACCGGGACAGACTCTACGAGCAGTACTTC.

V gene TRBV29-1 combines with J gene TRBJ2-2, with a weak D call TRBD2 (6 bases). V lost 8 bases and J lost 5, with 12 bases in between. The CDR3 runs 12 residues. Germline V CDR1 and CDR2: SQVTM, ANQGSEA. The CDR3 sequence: CSTSGDTGELFF. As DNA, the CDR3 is TGCAGCACTTCGGGAGATACCGGGGAGCTGTTTTTT.

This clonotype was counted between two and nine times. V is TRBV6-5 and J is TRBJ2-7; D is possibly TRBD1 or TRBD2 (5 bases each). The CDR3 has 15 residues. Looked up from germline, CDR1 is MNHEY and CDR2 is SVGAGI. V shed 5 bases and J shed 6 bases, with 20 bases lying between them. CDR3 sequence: CASSQTRDGTVEQYF. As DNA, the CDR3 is TGTGCCAGCAGTCAGACCCGGGACGGGACCGTCGAGCAGTACTTC.

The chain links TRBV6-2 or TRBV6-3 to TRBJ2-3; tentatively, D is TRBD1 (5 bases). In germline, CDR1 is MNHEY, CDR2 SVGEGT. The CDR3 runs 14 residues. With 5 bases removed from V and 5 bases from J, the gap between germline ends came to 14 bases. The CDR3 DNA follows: TGTGCCAGCAGTCCACCCCGCCAGGGAGATACGCAGTATTTT. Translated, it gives CASSPPRQGDTQYF.

For the CDR3, the DNA is TGCAGTGCTAGAGTGGGACAGGGGTTAGCTGGCTACACCTTC. Translated, it gives CSARVGQGLAGYTF. V and J are TRBV20-1 and TRBJ1-2; 10 bases are shared with TRBD1. Trimming took 1 base from V and 7 from J; bases not matched to a gene: 6. CDR3 length: 14 amino acids. Germline V lookup: CDR1 DFQATT, CDR2 SNEGSKA (reference sequence).

The CDR3 bases are TGTGCCAGCAGACCACCGGGGAACGGGGAGACCCAGTACTTC. Translated, it gives CASRPPGNGETQYF. V gene TRBV6-5 combines with J gene TRBJ2-5, with D perhaps TRBD2 (5 bases). V lost 6 bases to trimming and J lost 5 bases, with 16 bases between them. This CDR3 has 14 residues. Germline CDR1 and CDR2: MNHEY and SVGAGI.

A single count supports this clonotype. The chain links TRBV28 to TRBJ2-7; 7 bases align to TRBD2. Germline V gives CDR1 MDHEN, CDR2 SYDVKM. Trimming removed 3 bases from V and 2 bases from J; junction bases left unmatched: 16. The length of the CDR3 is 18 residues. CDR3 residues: CASSFGTPGRAGTYEQYF. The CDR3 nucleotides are TGTGCCAGCAGTTTTGGGACCCCGGGACGAGCGGGGACCTACGAGCAGTACTTC. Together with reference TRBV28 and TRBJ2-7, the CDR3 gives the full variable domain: DVKVTQSSRYLVKRTGEKVFLECVQDMDHENMFWYRQDPGLGLRLIYFSYDVKMKEKGDIPEGYSVSREKKERFSLILESASTNQTSMYLCASSFGTPGRAGTYEQYFGPGTRLTVT.

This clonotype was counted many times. The CDR3, as DNA: TGTGCCATCAGGAGAGGGGGTGAGCAGTACTTC. Its translation is CAIRRGGEQYF. The chain has TRBV10-3 and TRBJ2-7, with a tentative D call TRBD1 (6 bases). The CDR3 runs to 11 residues. Trimming cost V 6 bases and J 7 bases, with 10 bases left between them. The V gene's germline CDR1 is ENHRY and CDR2 SYGVKD.

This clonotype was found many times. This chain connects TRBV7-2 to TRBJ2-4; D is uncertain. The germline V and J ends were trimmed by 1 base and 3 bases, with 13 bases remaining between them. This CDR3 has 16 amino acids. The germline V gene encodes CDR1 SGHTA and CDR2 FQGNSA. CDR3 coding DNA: TGTGCCAGCAGCTTAGAGATTGCACCGGGCAAAAACATTCAGTACTTC. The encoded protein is CASSLEIAPGKNIQYF.

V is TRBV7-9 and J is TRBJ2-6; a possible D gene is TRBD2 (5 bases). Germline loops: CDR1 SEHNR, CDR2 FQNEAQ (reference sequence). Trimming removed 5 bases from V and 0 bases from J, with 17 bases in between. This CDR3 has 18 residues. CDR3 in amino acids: CASSPPGGPLSGANVLTF. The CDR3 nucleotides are TGTGCCAGCAGCCCTCCCGGAGGCCCTCTCTCTGGGGCCAACGTCCTGACTTTC.

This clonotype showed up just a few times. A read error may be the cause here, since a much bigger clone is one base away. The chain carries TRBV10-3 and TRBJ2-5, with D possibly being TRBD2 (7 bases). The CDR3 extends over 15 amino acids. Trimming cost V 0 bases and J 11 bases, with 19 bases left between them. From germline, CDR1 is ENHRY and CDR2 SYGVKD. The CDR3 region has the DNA TGTGCCATCAGTGAGTCAGGGGGGGCCTACAATGAGCAGTACTTC. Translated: CAISESGGAYNEQYF.

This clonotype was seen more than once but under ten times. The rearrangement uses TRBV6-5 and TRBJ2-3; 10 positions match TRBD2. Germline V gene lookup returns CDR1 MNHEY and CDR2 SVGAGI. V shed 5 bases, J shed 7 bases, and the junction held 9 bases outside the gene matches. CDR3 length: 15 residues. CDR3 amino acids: CASSLAGELGNTQYF. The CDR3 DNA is TGTGCCAGCAGTCTAGCGGGAGAGCTCGGAAATACGCAGTATTTT.

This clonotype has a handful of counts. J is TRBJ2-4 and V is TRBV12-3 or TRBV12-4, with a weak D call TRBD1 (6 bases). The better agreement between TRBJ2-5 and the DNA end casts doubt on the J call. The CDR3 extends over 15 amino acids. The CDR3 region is CASSPQGSKEETQYF. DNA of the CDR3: TGTGCCAGCAGTCCACAGGGATCAAAGGAAGAGACCCAGTACTTC.

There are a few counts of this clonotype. The CDR3 DNA reads as TGTGCCAGCAGCCATGTCGCGGGAGCCATTTCCTACAATGAGCAGTACTTC. It encodes CASSHVAGAISYNEQYF. The gene calls are TRBV3-1 and TRBJ2-1, with 7 bases lining up with TRBD2. TRBJ2-7 explains the end of the DNA better; the J call may be wrong. CDR3 length: 17 residues. Germline CDR1 is LGHDT and CDR2 is YNNKEL (reference sequence).

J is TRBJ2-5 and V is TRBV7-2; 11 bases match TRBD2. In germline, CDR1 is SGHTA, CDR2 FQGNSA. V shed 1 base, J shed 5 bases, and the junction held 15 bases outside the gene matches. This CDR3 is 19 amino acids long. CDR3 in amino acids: CASSLVLHYIAGGEETQYF. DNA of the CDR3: TGTGCCAGCAGCTTAGTTCTACATTACATAGCGGGAGGGGAGGAGACCCAGTACTTC.

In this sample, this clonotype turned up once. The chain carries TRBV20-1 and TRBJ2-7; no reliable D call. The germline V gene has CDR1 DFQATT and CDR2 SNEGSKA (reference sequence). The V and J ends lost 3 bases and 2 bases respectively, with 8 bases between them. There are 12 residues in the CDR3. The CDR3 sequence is CSASDRPYEQYF. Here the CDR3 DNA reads TGCAGTGCTAGCGACCGCCCCTACGAGCAGTACTTC.

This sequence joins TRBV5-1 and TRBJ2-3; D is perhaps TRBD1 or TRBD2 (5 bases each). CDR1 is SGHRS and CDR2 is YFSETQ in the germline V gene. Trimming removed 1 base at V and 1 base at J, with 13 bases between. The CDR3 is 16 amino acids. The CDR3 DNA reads TGCGCCAGCAGCTTGTCGGGGCCACCGGGCACAGATACGCAGTATTTT. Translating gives CASSLSGPPGTDTQYF. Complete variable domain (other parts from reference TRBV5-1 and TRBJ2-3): KAGVTQTPRYLIKTRGQQVTLSCSPISGHRSVSWYQQTPGQGLQFLFEYFSETQRNKGNFPGRFSGRQFSNSRSEMNVSTLELGDSALYLCASSLSGPPGTDTQYFGPGTRLTVL.

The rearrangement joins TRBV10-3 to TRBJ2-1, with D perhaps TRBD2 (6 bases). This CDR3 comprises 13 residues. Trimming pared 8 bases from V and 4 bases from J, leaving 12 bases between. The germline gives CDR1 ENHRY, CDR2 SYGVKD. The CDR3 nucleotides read TGTGCCATCGGGGCGGGGCCGTACAATGAGCAGTTCTTC. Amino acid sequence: CAIGAGPYNEQFF.